This T cell receptor beta chain was found in a study of CD8 T cells in Susac syndrome (dated by TCRdb to the late 2010s). Background on the whole study: The study used repertoire sequencing to test whether antigen drove CD8+ T cell activation and differentiation in Susac syndrome. The paper as a whole reports these results and caveats: The number of individuals in the TCR sequencing and HLA analysis was acknowledged as relatively small.

The germline ends are 13 bases apart after V is trimmed by 0 bases and J by 9 bases. Including cysteine and phenylalanine, the CDR3 has 14 amino acids. Kept here is only the CDR3 DNA, which spans 42 bases and is read in frame from base 1. Via the germline V gene, CDR1 is SGHDT and CDR2 YYEEEE. High-throughput TCR beta sequencing profiled peripheral blood CD8+ and CD4+ T cells from healthy donors, Susac syndrome patients and multiple sclerosis patients. The healthy donors served as controls matched for age and sex. Bulk CD8+ and CD4+ T cells were purified by magnetic negative isolation, while CD8+ TEMRA cells were enriched using FACS. Blood was collected in EDTA tubes and processed within 24 hours, with PBMCs isolated through density gradient centrifugation. PBMCs intended for TCR sequencing were cryopreserved in liquid nitrogen and were subsequently thawed in a 37 degrees C water bath. A purity of at least 90% was achieved for sorted or isolated CD4+, CD8+ and CD8+ TEMRA cells.

RNA was extracted using the RNeasy kit, and roughly 0.45 to 1 microgram was reverse transcribed with random hexamers. The immunoSEQ multiplex PCR assay, covering 54 Vbeta and 13 Jbeta segments, was used to amplify TCR beta CDR3 regions. PCR amplification bias was corrected using a synthetic template baseline for primer optimization and computational correction. In the original analysis: Reads were annotated to V, D and J genes per IMGT and analyzed with immunoSEQ Analyzer, keeping only productive sequences. To calculate clonality, Shannon entropy was normalized by log2 of the number of productive unique sequences and then subtracted from one. For each patient and control, public and private clones were evaluated among the 100 most prevalent clones. A clone was defined as Susac-specific if it was absent from the healthy and MS cohorts, from roughly 980 published viral clones and from other ImmuneACCESS disease sequences. The public reads were run again by TCRdb, first through fastp at Q25 and then through MiXCR, and only productive beta chains were kept. CDR3 protein duplicates are merged, each entry listing the most common genes and DNA. These V and J calls rely on TCRdb rather than the paper's analysis. The sample table records 160,000 or so distinct CDR3 sequences; about 90% of these occur just once. Jointly, the top ten make up roughly 0.08% of the sample.

Regarding this clonotype: Its target antigen remains unknown. Within one base of it there is no much larger clone, and no base qualities were kept.

The receptor comes from a human donor in good health. The V and J genes are TRBV5-6 and TRBJ2-1; the D gene is perhaps TRBD2, from 7 matching bases. The sequenced sample consisted of CD4+ T cells from PBMCs. The CDR3 reads as follows: CASSLVGGGFEQFF. The nucleotides read TGTGCCAGCAGCTTGGTTGGCGGGGGCTTTGAGCAGTTCTTC.